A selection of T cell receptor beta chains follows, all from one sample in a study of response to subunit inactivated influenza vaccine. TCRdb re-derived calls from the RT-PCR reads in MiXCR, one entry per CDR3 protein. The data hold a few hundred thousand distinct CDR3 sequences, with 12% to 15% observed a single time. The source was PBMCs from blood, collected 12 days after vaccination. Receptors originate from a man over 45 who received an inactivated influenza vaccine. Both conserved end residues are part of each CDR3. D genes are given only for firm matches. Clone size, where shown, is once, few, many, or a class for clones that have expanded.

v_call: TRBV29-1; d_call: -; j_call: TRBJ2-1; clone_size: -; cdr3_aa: CSVEGNRTRHYNEQFF; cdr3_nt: TGCAGCGTTGAAGGAAATCGGACGCGACACTACAATGAGCAGTTCTTC
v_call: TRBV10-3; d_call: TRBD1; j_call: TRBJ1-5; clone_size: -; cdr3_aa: CAISEGGQGALHF; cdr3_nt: TGTGCCATCAGTGAGGGGGGACAGGGGGCCTTGCATTTT
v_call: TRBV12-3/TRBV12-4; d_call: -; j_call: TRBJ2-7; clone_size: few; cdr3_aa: CASSLYRGRGGYEQYF; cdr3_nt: TGTGCCAGCAGTTTATACAGGGGGCGCGGGGGGTACGAGCAGTACTTC
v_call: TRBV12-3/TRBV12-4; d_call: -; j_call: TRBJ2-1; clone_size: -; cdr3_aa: CASTGRNNEQFF; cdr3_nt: TGTGCCAGCACCGGACGAAACAATGAGCAGTTCTTC
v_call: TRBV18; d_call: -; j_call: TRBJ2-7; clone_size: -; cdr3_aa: CASSPSLNWGRKPYEQYF; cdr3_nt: TGTGCCAGCTCACCAAGCTTAAACTGGGGCCGAAAACCCTACGAGCAGTACTTC
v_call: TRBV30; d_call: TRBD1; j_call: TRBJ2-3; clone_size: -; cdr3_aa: CAWRGRGRTDTQYF; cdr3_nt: TGTGCCTGGAGGGGCAGGGGGCGTACAGATACGCAGTATTTT
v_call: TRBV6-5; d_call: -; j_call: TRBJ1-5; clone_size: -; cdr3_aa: CASSYPLHPRGNQPQHF; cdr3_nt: TGTGCCAGCAGTTACCCGCTACATCCGCGGGGCAATCAGCCCCAGCATTTT
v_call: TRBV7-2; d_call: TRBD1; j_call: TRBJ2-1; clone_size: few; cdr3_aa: CASSYRDRIYNEQFF; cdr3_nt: TGTGCCAGCAGCTACCGGGACAGGATATACAATGAGCAGTTCTTC
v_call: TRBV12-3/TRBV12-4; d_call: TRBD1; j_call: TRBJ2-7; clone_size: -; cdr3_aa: CASRASYRDRVSYEQYF; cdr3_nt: TGTGCCAGCAGGGCCTCATACCGGGACAGGGTTTCCTACGAGCAGTACTTC
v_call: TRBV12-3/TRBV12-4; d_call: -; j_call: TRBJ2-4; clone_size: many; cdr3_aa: CASSFEGSSLKNIQYF; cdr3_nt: TGTGCCAGCAGCTTCGAGGGGAGTTCTCTCAAAAACATTCAGTACTTC
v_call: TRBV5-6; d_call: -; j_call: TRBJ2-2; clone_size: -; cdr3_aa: CASSFRLGSTAGELFF; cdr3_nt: TGTGCCAGCAGCTTTCGGTTGGGGAGTACAGCCGGGGAGCTGTTTTTT
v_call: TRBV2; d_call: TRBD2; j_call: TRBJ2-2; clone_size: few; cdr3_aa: CASSPGLATRELFF; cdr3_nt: TGTGCCAGCAGTCCGGGACTAGCGACGAGGGAGCTGTTTTTT
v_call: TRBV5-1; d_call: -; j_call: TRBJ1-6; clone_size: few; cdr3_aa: CASRPAGPFSGSPLHF; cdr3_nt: TGCGCCAGCAGACCCGCGGGGCCGTTCTCCGGTTCACCCCTCCACTTT
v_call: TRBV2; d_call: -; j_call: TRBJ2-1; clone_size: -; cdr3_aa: CASRVDGPGNEQFF; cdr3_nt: TGTGCCAGCAGGGTAGACGGACCGGGGAATGAGCAGTTCTTC
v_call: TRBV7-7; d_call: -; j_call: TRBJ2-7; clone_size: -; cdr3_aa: CASSLAFGGTYEQYF; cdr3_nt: TGTGCTAGCAGCTTAGCGTTCGGCGGGACCTACGAGCAGTACTTC
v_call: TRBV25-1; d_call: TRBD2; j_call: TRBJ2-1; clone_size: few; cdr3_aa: CASRVGLAGVDEQFF; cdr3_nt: TGTGCCAGCAGGGTCGGACTAGCGGGAGTGGATGAGCAGTTCTTC
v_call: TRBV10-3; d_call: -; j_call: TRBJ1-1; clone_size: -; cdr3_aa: CATHPGVNTEAFF; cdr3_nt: TGTGCCACCCATCCGGGGGTGAACACTGAAGCTTTCTTT
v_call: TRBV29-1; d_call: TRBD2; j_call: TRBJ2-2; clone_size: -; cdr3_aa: CSVTSGGDTGELFF; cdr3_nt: TGCAGCGTTACTAGCGGGGGTGACACCGGGGAGCTGTTTTTT
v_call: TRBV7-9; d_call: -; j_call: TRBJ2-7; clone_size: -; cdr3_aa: CASSQLRGTKPYEQYF; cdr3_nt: TGTGCCAGCAGCCAATTGCGGGGTACGAAACCCTACGAGCAGTACTTC
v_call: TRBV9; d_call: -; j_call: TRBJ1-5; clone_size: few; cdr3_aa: CASSRNPHTDSNQPQHF; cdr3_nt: TGTGCCAGCAGCCGCAACCCCCACACTGATAGCAATCAGCCCCAGCATTTT
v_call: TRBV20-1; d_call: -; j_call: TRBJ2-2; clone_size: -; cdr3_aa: CSARAGSGAGELFF; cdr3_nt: TGCAGTGCTAGAGCGGGATCGGGCGCCGGGGAGCTGTTTTTT
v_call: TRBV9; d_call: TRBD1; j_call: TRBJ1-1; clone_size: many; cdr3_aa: CASSGTGGAGEAFF; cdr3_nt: TGTGCCAGCAGCGGAACAGGGGGCGCGGGTGAAGCTTTCTTT
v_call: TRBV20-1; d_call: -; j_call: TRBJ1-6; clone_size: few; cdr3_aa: CSASGAGNNSPLHF; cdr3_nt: TGCAGTGCTAGCGGCGCAGGGAATAATTCACCCCTCCACTTT
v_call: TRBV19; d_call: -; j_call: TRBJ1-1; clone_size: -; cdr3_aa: CASSIAQWTEAFF; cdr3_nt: TGTGCCAGTAGTATAGCCCAGTGGACTGAAGCTTTCTTT
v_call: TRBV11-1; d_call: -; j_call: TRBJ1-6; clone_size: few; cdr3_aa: CASSPRGGGSSYNSPLHF; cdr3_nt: TGTGCCAGCAGCCCGAGGGGTGGAGGGAGCTCCTATAATTCACCCCTCCACTTT
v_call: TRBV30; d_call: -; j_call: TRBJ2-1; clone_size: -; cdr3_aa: CAWSVLIGVNEQFF; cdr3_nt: TGTGCCTGGAGTGTTCTTATTGGAGTTAATGAGCAGTTCTTC
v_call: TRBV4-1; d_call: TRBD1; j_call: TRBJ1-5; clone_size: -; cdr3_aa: CASSQDGQGRNQPQHF; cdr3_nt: TGCGCCAGCAGCCAAGATGGACAGGGGCGCAATCAGCCCCAGCATTTT
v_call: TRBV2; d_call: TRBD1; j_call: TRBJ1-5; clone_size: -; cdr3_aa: CASSKDREFQPQHF; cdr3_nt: TGTGCCAGCAGTAAAGACAGGGAGTTTCAGCCCCAGCATTTT
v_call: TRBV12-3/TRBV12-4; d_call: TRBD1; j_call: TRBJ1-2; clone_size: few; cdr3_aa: CASTATGVGNGYTF; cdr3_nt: TGTGCCAGCACCGCAACAGGGGTCGGAAATGGCTACACCTTC
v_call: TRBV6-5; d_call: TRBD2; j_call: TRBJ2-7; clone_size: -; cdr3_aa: CASSYSRGRGYEQYF; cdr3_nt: TGTGCCAGCAGTTACTCGCGCGGGAGGGGATACGAGCAGTACTTC
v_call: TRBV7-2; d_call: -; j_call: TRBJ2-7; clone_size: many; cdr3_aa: CASSLGGGLQYF; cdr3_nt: TGTGCCAGCAGCTTAGGAGGCGGCCTACAGTACTTC
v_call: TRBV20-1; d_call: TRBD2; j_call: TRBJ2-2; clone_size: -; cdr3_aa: CSATKTSGIVWGGELFF; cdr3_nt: TGCAGTGCTACCAAAACTAGCGGGATAGTCTGGGGCGGGGAGCTGTTTTTT
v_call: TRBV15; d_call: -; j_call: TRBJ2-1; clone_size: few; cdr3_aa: CATSRDGEEPYNEQFF; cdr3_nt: TGTGCCACCAGCAGAGACGGAGAAGAACCTTACAATGAGCAGTTCTTC
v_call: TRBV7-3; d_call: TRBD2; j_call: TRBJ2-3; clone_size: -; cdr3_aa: CASSLRGLLGDTQYF; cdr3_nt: TGTGCCAGCAGCTTAAGGGGACTACTGGGAGATACGCAGTATTTT
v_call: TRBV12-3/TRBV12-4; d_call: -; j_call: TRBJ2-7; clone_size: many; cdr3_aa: CASAPPGTYYEQYF; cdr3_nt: TGTGCCAGCGCACCTCCCGGCACATACTACGAGCAGTACTTC
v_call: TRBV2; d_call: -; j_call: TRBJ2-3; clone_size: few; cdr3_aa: CASRTLLSDTQYF; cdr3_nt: TGTGCCAGCAGAACTCTCCTTAGTGATACGCAGTATTTT